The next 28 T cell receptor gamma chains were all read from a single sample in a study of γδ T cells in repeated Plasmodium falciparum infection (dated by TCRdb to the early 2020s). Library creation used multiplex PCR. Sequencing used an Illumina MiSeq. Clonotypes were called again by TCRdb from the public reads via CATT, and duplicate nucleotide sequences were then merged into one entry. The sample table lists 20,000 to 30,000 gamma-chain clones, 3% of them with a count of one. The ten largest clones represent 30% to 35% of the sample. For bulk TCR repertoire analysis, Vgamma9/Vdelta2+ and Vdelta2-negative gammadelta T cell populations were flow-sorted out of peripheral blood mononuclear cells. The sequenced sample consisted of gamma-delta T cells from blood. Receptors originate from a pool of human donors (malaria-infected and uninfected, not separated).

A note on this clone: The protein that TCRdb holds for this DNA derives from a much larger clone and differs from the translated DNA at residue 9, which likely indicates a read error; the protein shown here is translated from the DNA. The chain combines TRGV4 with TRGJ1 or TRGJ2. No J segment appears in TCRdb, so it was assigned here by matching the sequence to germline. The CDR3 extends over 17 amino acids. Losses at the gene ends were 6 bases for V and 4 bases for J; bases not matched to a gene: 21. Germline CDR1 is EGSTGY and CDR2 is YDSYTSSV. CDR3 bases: TGTGCCACCTGGACCCCGGAGACCCCCCAACTCTATTATAAGAAACTCTTT. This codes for CATWTPETPQLYYKKLF.

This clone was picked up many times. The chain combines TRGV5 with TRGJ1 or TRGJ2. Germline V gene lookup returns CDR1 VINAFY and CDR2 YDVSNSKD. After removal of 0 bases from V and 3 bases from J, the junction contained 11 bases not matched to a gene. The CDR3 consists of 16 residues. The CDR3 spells CATWDRPSPCYYKKLF. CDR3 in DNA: TGTGCCACCTGGGACAGGCCGTCACCTTGTTATTATAAGAAACTCTTT.

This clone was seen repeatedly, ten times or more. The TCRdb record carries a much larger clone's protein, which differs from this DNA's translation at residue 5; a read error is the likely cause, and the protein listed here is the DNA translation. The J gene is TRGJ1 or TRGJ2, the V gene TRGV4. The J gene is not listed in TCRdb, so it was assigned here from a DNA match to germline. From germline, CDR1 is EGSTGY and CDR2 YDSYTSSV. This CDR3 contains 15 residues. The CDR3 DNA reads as TGTGCCACCTGGGGTGGGCCTTTGAATTATTATAAGAAACTCTTT. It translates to CATWGGPLNYYKKLF.

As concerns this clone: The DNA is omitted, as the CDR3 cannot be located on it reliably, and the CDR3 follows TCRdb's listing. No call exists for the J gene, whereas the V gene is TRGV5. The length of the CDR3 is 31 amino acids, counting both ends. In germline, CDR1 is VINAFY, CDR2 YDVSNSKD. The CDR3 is CATWTRNYYKKLFGSEQHWLSQVSIGRIQHF.

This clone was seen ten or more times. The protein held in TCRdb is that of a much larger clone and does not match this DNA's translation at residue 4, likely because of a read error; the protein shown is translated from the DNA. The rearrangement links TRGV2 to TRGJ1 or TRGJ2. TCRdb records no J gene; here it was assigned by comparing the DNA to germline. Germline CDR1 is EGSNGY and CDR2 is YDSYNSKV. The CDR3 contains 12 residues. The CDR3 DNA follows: TGTGCCACCAGGGACGTGGGCTATAAGAAACTCTTT. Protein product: CATRDVGYKKLF.

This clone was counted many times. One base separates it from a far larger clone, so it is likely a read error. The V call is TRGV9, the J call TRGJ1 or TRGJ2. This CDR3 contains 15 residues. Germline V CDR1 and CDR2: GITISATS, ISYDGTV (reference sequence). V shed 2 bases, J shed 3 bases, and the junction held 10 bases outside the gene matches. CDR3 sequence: CALWEASPPYYKKLF. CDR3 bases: TGTGCCTTGTGGGAGGCAAGCCCCCCTTATTATAAGAAACTCTTT.

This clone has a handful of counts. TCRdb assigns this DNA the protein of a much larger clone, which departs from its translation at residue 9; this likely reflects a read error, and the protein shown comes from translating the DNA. The DNA for the CDR3 is TGTGCCACCTGGGACGGGCGCAGGGAGCTCTTT. This encodes CATWDGRRELF. This sequence joins TRGV2 and TRGJ1 or TRGJ2. Germline loops: CDR1 EGSNGY, CDR2 YDSYNSKV. CDR3 length: 11 amino acids. Unmatched junction bases numbered 9, after V lost 0 bases and J lost 16 bases.

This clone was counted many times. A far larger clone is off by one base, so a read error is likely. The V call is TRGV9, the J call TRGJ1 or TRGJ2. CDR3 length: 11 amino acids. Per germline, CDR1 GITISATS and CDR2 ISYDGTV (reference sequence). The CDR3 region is CALWDYCKKLF. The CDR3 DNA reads TGTGCCTTGTGGGATTATTGTAAGAAACTCTTT.

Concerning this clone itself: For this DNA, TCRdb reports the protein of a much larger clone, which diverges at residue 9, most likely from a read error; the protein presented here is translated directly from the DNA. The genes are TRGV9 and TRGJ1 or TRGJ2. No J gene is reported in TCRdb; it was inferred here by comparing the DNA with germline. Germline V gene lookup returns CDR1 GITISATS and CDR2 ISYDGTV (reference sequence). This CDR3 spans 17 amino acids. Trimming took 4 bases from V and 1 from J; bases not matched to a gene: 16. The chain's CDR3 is CALWDQPNFTNYYKKLF. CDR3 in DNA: TGTGCCTTGTGGGACCAGCCGAACTTCACAAATTATTATAAGAAACTCTTT.

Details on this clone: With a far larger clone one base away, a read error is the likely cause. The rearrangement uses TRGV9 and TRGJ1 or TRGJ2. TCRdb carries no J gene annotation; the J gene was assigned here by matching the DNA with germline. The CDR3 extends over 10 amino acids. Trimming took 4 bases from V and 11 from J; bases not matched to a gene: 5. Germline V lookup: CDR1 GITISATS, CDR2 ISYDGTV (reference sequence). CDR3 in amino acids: CALWEGQKLF. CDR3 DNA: TGTGCCTTGTGGGAAGGCCAGAAACTCTTT.

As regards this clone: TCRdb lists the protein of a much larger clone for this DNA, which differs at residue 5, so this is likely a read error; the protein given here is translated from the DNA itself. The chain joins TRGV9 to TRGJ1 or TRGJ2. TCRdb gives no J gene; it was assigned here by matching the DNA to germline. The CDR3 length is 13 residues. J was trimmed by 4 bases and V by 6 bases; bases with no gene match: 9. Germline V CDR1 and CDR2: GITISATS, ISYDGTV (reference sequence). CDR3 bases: TGTGCCTTGTGGAAGGCGAGGTATTATAAGAAACTCTTT. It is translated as CALWKARYYKKLF.

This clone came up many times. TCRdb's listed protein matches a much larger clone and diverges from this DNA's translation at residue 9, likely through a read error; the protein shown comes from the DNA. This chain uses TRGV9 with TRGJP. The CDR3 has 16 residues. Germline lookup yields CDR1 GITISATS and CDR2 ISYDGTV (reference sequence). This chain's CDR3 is CALWKGQEMGKKIKVF. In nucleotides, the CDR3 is TGTGCCTTGTGGAAAGGTCAAGAGATGGGCAAAAAAATCAAGGTATTT.

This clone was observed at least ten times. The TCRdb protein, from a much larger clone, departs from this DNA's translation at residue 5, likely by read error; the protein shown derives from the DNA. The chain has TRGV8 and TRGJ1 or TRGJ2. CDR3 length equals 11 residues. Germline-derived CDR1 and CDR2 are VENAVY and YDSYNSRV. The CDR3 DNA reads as TGTGCCACCTGGGGTAGGAAGCAGAAACTCTTT. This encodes CATWGRKQKLF.

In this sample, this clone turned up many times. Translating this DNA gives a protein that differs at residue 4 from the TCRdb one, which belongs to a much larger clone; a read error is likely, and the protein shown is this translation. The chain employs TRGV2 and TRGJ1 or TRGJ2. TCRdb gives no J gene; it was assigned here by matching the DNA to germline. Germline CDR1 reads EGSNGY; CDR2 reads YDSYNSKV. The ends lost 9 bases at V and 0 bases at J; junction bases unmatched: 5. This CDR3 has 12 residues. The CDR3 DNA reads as TGTGCCACCAGGAAGAATTATTATAAGAAACTCTTT. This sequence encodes CATRKNYYKKLF.

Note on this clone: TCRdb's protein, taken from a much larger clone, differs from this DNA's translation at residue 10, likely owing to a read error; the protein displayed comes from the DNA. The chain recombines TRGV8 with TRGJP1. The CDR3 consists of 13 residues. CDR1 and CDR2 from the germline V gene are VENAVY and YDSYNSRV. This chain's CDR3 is CATNYTTGWLKIF. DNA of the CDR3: TGTGCCACCAATTATACCACTGGTTGGCTCAAGATATTT.

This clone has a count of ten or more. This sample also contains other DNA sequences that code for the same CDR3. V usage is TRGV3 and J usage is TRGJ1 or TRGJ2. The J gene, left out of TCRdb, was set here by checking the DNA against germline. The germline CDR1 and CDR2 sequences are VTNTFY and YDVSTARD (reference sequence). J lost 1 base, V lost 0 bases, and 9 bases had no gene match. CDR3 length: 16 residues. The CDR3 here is CATWDRLGQNYYKKLF. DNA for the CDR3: TGTGCCACCTGGGACAGGCTTGGTCAAAATTATTATAAGAAACTCTTT.

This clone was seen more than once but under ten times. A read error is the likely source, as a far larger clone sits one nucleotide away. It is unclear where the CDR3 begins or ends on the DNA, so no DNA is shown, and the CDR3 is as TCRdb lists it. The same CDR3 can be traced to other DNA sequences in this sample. The CDR3 reads CALWEVQGAARNSLAVEQHLLSQVSIGRIQHF. The J gene went uncalled, whereas the V gene is TRGV9. With termini counted, the CDR3 has 32 amino acids. CDR1 is GITISATS and CDR2 is ISYDGTV in the germline V gene (reference sequence).

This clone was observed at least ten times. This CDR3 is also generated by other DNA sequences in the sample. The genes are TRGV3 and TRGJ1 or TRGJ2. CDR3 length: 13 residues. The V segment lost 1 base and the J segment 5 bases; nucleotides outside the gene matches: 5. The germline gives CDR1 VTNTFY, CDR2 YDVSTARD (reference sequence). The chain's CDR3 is CATWDRWNYKKLF. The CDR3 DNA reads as TGTGCCACCTGGGACAGATGGAATTATAAGAAACTCTTT.

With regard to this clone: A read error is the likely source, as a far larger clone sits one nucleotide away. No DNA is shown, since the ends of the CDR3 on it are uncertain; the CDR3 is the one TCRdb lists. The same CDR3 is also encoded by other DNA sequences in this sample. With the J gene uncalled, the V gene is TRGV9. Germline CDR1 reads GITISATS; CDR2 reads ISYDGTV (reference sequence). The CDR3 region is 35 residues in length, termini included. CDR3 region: CALWEARADRIIIRNSLAVEQHLLSQVSIGRIQHF.

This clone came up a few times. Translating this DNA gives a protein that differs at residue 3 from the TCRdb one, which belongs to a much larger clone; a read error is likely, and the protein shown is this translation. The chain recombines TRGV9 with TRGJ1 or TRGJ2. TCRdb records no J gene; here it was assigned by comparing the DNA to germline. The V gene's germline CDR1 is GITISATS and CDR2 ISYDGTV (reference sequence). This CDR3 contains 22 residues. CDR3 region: CASWEVPPRRPRKKVSYYKKLF. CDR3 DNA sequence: TGTGCCTCGTGGGAGGTGCCCCCACGACGCCCTAGAAAGAAGGTCTCTTATTATAAGAAACTCTTT.

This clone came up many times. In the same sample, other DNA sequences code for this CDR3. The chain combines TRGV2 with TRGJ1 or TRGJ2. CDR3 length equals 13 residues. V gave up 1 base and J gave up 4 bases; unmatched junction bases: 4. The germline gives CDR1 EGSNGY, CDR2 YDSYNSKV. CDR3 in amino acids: CATWDGQYYKKLF. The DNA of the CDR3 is TGTGCCACCTGGGACGGTCAATATTATAAGAAACTCTTT.

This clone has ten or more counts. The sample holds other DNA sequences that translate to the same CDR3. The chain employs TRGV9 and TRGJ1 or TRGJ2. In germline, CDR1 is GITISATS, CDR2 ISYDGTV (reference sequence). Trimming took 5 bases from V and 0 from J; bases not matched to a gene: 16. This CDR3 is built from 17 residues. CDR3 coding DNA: TGTGCCTTGTGGGGGCCGACAACCCCCTGGAATTATTATAAGAAACTCTTT. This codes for CALWGPTTPWNYYKKLF.

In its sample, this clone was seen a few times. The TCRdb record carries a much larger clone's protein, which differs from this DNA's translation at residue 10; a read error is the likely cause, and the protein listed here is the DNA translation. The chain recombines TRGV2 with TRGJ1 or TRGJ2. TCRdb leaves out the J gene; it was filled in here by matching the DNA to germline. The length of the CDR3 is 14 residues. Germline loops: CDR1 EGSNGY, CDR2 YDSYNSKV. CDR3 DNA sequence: TGTGCCACCTGGGACGGATTTTATTATCATAAGAAACTCTTT. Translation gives CATWDGFYYHKKLF.

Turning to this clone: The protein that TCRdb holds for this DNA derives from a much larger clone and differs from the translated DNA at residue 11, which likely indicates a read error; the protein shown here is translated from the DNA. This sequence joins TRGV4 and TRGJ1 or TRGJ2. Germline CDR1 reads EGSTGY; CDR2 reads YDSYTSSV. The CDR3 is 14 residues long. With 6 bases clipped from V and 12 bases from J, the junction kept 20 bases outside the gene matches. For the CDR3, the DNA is TGTGCCACCTGGAGTATAAGGGATAGGAAAAGGAAACTCTTT. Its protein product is CATWSIRDRKRKLF.

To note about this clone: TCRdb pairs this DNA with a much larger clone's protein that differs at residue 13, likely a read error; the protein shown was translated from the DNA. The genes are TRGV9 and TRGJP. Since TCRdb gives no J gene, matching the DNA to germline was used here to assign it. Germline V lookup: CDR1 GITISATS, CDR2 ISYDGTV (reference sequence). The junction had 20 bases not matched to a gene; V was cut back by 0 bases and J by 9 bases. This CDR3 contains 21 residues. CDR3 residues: CALWEVHGSVRKGLGKKIKVF. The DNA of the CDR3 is TGTGCCTTGTGGGAGGTGCATGGTTCGGTACGTAAAGGGTTGGGCAAAAAAATCAAGGTATTT.

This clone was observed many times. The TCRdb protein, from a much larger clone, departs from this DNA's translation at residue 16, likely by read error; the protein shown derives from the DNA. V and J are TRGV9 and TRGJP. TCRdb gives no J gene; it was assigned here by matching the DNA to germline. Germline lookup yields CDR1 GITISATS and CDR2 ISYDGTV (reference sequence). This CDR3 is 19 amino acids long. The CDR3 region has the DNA TGTGCCTTGTGGGAGGTGCATTTGGTGAGGGAGTTGGGCAAAAAAACCAAGGTATTT. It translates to CALWEVHLVRELGKKTKVF.

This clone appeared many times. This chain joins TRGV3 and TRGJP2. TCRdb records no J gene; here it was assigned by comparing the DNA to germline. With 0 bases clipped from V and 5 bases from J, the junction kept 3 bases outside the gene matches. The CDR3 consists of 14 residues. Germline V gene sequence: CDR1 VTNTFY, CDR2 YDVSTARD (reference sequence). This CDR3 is CATWDRRSDWIKTF. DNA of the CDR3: TGTGCCACCTGGGACAGGCGGAGTGATTGGATCAAGACGTTT.

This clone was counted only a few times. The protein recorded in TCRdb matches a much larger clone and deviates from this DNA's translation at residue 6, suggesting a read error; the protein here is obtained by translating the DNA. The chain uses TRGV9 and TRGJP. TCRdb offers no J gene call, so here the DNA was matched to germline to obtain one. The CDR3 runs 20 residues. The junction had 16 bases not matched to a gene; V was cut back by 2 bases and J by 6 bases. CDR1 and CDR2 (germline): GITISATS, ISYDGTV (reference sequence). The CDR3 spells CALWEAWSLLGELGKKIKVF. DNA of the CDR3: TGTGCCTTGTGGGAGGCCTGGTCTCTATTAGGAGAGTTGGGCAAAAAAATCAAGGTATTT.